This is a list of T cell receptor beta chains from one sample in a study of cytomegalovirus exposure and HLA in healthy donors. Profiled with immunoSEQ multiplex PCR; TCRdb holds only in-frame clones, not every one. The data show some 140,000 clones, 74% seen once. Sequenced material: PBMCs. The origin of the receptors is a man aged 18 to 35 in good health and CMV-seropositive. The CDR3 runs from the conserved cysteine through the conserved F or W. Each record gives: J gene, V gene, clone size, D gene, CDR3 DNA, CDR3 protein. The D gene is left open where the match is weak. For some rows the clone size is stated as once, few or many, or as a class when expanded; others skip it.

j_gene: TRBJ2-7
v_gene: TRBV4-2
abundance: few
d_gene: TRBD2
CDR3nt: TGTGCCAGCAGCCAACTCATTAGCGGGAGATGGGCCTCCTACGAGCAGTACTTC
CDR3aa: CASSQLISGRWASYEQYF

j_gene: TRBJ2-7
v_gene: TRBV7-9
abundance: -
d_gene: -
CDR3nt: TGTTCCAGCAGCCTATCACTCTACGAGCAGTACTTC
CDR3aa: CSSSLSLYEQYF

j_gene: TRBJ1-5
v_gene: TRBV15
abundance: once
d_gene: -
CDR3nt: TGTGCCACCAGCCCTCGGCTGGGGCAGCTGAGCAATCAGCCCCAGCATTTT
CDR3aa: CATSPRLGQLSNQPQHF

j_gene: TRBJ2-3
v_gene: TRBV5-4
abundance: -
d_gene: -
CDR3nt: TGTGCCAGCAGCAACAGACAGACAGATACGCAGTATTTT
CDR3aa: CASSNRQTDTQYF

j_gene: TRBJ1-4
v_gene: TRBV7-2
abundance: few
d_gene: TRBD1
CDR3nt: TGTGCCAGCAGCTGTCAGGACAGGGGGAATGAAAAACTGTTTTTT
CDR3aa: CASSCQDRGNEKLFF

j_gene: TRBJ2-5
v_gene: TRBV29-1
abundance: -
d_gene: TRBD2
CDR3nt: TGCAGCGTTAACCTCCGGGGGGGCAGGGAGACCCAGTACTTC
CDR3aa: CSVNLRGGRETQYF

j_gene: TRBJ2-2
v_gene: TRBV5-8
abundance: -
d_gene: TRBD1
CDR3nt: TGTGCCAGCAGCTTACTGGCAGGGGGTAACACCGGGGAGCTGTTTTTT
CDR3aa: CASSLLAGGNTGELFF

j_gene: TRBJ2-4
v_gene: TRBV6-1
abundance: -
d_gene: -
CDR3nt: TGTGCCAGCAGTGAAAGCATATCCAAAAACATTCAGTACTTC
CDR3aa: CASSESISKNIQYF

j_gene: TRBJ1-4
v_gene: TRBV4-3
abundance: -
d_gene: TRBD1
CDR3nt: TGCGCCAGCAGGTCCGGGACAGCGTCTAATGAAAAACTGTTTTTT
CDR3aa: CASRSGTASNEKLFF

j_gene: TRBJ2-7
v_gene: TRBV29-1
abundance: few
d_gene: TRBD2
CDR3nt: TGCAGCGTTGAAGATGGGAGGGCAGGCGAGCAGTACTTC
CDR3aa: CSVEDGRAGEQYF

j_gene: TRBJ1-2
v_gene: TRBV4-3
abundance: -
d_gene: -
CDR3nt: TGCGCCAGCAGCCAAGCTGTCTCACGGGGGGCGGGAGGCTACACCTTC
CDR3aa: CASSQAVSRGAGGYTF

j_gene: TRBJ1-2
v_gene: TRBV4-2
abundance: -
d_gene: -
CDR3nt: TGTGCCAGCAGCCAAGATCTATCCGGTACTCGTCTGTCTGGCTACACCTTC
CDR3aa: CASSQDLSGTRLSGYTF

j_gene: TRBJ2-7
v_gene: TRBV5-6
abundance: -
d_gene: -
CDR3nt: TGTGCCAGCAGCTTGTACAGGGCCGGGGGGGAGCAGTACTTC
CDR3aa: CASSLYRAGGEQYF

j_gene: TRBJ1-2
v_gene: TRBV27
abundance: -
d_gene: -
CDR3nt: TGTGCCAGCAGTTTAAAGGGTACAGGAGCCTGGGCCTATGGCTACACCTTC
CDR3aa: CASSLKGTGAWAYGYTF

j_gene: TRBJ2-5
v_gene: TRBV25-1
abundance: few
d_gene: -
CDR3nt: TGTGCCAGCAGTGAACCAGGGGAAGAGACCCAGTACTTC
CDR3aa: CASSEPGEETQYF

j_gene: TRBJ1-2
v_gene: TRBV5-5
abundance: few
d_gene: -
CDR3nt: TGTGCCAGCAGCTCGTACGTTAAAGGGACATGGCCCCCCTATGGCTACACCTTC
CDR3aa: CASSSYVKGTWPPYGYTF

j_gene: TRBJ1-1
v_gene: TRBV6-1
abundance: -
d_gene: -
CDR3nt: TGTGCCAGCAGTGAACCAACAGGGCGATCGATGGCTTTCTTT
CDR3aa: CASSEPTGRSMAFF

j_gene: TRBJ2-7
v_gene: TRBV6-1
abundance: -
d_gene: -
CDR3nt: TGTGCCAGCAGTGAAGCACAGGGATATTGGGAGCAGTACTTC
CDR3aa: CASSEAQGYWEQYF

j_gene: TRBJ1-6
v_gene: TRBV6-5
abundance: -
d_gene: -
CDR3nt: TGTGCCAGCATATTCAGGGGCGCATCGGATTCACCCCTCCACTTT
CDR3aa: CASIFRGASDSPLHF

j_gene: TRBJ1-2
v_gene: TRBV4-3
abundance: -
d_gene: -
CDR3nt: TGCGCCAGCAGCGACGGGGGAAGCTATGGCTACACCTTC
CDR3aa: CASSDGGSYGYTF

j_gene: TRBJ1-5
v_gene: TRBV19
abundance: once
d_gene: -
CDR3nt: TGTGCCAGTAGTATCCAGGGGTCAAATCAGCCCCAGCATTTT
CDR3aa: CASSIQGSNQPQHF

j_gene: TRBJ2-3
v_gene: TRBV5-1
abundance: -
d_gene: TRBD2
CDR3nt: TGCGCCAGCAGCTTGGGAAGCGGGATCTATACGCAGTATTTT
CDR3aa: CASSLGSGIYTQYF